Listed below are T cell receptor beta chains from one sample, sequenced in a study of T cell responses to AZD1222 COVID-19 vaccine. TCRdb's table, derived via immunoSEQ multiplex PCR, lists solely in-frame clones and lacks some. The profile shows approximately 220,000 clones, about 92% of them singletons. Sample: peripheral blood, taken on day 0 of MenACWY control vaccination. All receptors come from an adult in good health. Each CDR3 is given with its conserved first and last residue. A D gene is named only where the DNA matches it firmly. Some rows mark clone size as missing; the rest say once, few, many or name a class of expanded clone.

V,size,D,J,CDR3,DNA
TRBV5-4,once,TRBD1,TRBJ1-5,CASSLDRGSNQPQHF,TGTGCCAGCAGCTTGGACAGGGGTAGCAATCAGCCCCAGCATTTT
TRBV7-6,NA,TRBD1,TRBJ1-2,CASSLDQTGATYGYTF,TGTGCCAGCAGCTTAGACCAGACAGGGGCCACCTATGGCTACACCTTC
TRBV6-1,NA,TRBD1,TRBJ1-1,CASSERESRDRVRAFF,TGTGCCAGCAGTGAACGGGAGTCCCGGGACAGGGTAAGAGCTTTCTTT
TRBV6-6,NA,NA,TRBJ2-2,CASKLREITGELFF,TGTGCCAGCAAACTTCGCGAAATCACCGGGGAGCTGTTTTTT
TRBV3-1/TRBV3-2,NA,NA,TRBJ2-1,CASSLGPSYNEQFF,TGTGCCAGCAGCCTAGGACCCTCCTACAATGAGCAGTTCTTC
TRBV29-1,NA,NA,TRBJ1-2,CSATTGTDGYTF,TGCAGCGCCACGACAGGAACCGATGGCTACACCTTC
TRBV4-1,NA,TRBD1,TRBJ1-2,CASSQDPRTGGNYGYTF,TGCGCCAGCAGCCAAGATCCAAGGACAGGGGGTAACTATGGCTACACCTTC
TRBV10-1,NA,NA,TRBJ1-1,CASSDGYTEAFF,TGCGCCAGCAGTGATGGCTACACTGAAGCTTTCTTT
TRBV19,NA,TRBD1,TRBJ2-1,CASSPRDRGKQFF,TGTGCCAGTAGTCCCCGGGACAGGGGGAAGCAGTTCTTC
TRBV28,NA,TRBD1,TRBJ1-2,CASSSGQGHYGYTF,TGTGCCAGCAGTTCCGGACAGGGGCACTATGGCTACACCTTC
TRBV14,NA,NA,TRBJ1-1,CASSQGFTGAFF,TGTGCCAGCAGCCAAGGTTTTACAGGGGCTTTCTTT
TRBV25-1,NA,NA,TRBJ1-1,CASRASAQLNTEAFF,TGTGCCAGCAGGGCCTCGGCGCAACTGAACACTGAAGCTTTCTTT
TRBV11-2,NA,TRBD2,TRBJ2-3,CASSLGGASTQYF,TGTGCCAGCAGCCTCGGGGGGGCGTCTACGCAGTATTTT
TRBV11-2,NA,NA,TRBJ2-1,CASSPRWGGRQVSEQFF,TGTGCCAGCAGCCCTAGGTGGGGGGGCCGCCAGGTGAGTGAGCAGTTCTTC
TRBV19,NA,NA,TRBJ2-2,CATKGIRRTGELFF,TGTGCCACAAAGGGAATACGGAGGACCGGGGAGCTGTTTTTT
TRBV10-1,NA,NA,TRBJ1-6,CASSESYTLPSLHF,TGCGCCAGCAGTGAGTCGTACACGCTACCTTCCCTCCACTTT
TRBV4-1,NA,NA,TRBJ1-1,CASSPRQKTLNTEAFF,TGCGCCAGCAGCCCCCGACAGAAAACCTTGAACACTGAAGCTTTCTTT
TRBV7-8,NA,TRBD1,TRBJ2-3,CASSFRDRGHDTQYF,TGTGCCAGCAGCTTCCGGGACAGGGGGCACGATACGCAGTATTTT
TRBV19,NA,NA,TRBJ1-4,CASSIPRQGRGKLFF,TGTGCCAGTAGTATCCCTAGGCAGGGAAGGGGAAAACTGTTTTTT
TRBV14,NA,NA,TRBJ1-2,CASSQTTALRNGYTF,TGTGCCAGCAGCCAAACAACGGCCCTCCGAAATGGCTACACCTTC
TRBV7-8,once,NA,TRBJ1-1,CASSPLLGNTEAFF,TGTGCCAGCAGCCCTTTGTTAGGAAACACTGAAGCTTTCTTT
TRBV5-6,NA,TRBD1,TRBJ2-1,CASIRGQSSYNEQFF,TGTGCCAGCATCAGGGGGCAATCCTCCTACAATGAGCAGTTCTTC
TRBV7-6,NA,NA,TRBJ2-2,CASSVGPGGTGELFF,TGTGCCAGCAGCGTTGGGCCCGGGGGCACCGGGGAGCTGTTTTTT
TRBV11-2,NA,NA,TRBJ1-1,CASSLAEVPVTEAFF,TGTGCCAGCAGCTTAGCAGAGGTTCCTGTCACTGAAGCTTTCTTT
TRBV27,few,TRBD1,TRBJ1-1,CASRGQGAPSNTEAFF,TGTGCCAGCAGGGGACAGGGAGCTCCAAGCAACACTGAAGCTTTCTTT
TRBV14,NA,TRBD1,TRBJ1-2,CASSLDRDYGYTF,TGTGCCAGCAGTCTCGACAGGGACTATGGCTACACCTTC
TRBV5-1,NA,NA,TRBJ1-2,CASSLPGLYGYTF,TGCGCCAGCAGCTTGCCGGGGCTTTATGGCTACACCTTC
TRBV6-5,NA,TRBD2,TRBJ2-7,CASSLAGGSYEQYF,TGTGCCAGCAGTCTAGCGGGGGGGTCCTACGAGCAGTACTTC
TRBV10-1,NA,NA,TRBJ1-1,CASSEGDEAFF,TGCGCCAGCAGTGAGGGAGATGAAGCTTTCTTT
TRBV18,NA,TRBD1,TRBJ2-2,CASSPPTGGANTGELFF,TGTGCCAGCTCACCACCGACAGGGGGTGCGAACACCGGGGAGCTGTTTTTT
TRBV5-4,NA,NA,TRBJ1-1,CASSGGGSRGNTEAFF,TGTGCCAGCAGCGGGGGGGGCAGCAGGGGTAACACTGAAGCTTTCTTT
TRBV28,NA,NA,TRBJ1-6,CASSAPDRINSPLHF,TGTGCCAGCAGTGCCCCGGACCGCATTAATTCACCCCTCCACTTT
TRBV5-1,once,NA,TRBJ1-4,CASRRGPNEKLFF,TGCGCCAGCAGGCGGGGGCCTAATGAAAAACTGTTTTTT
TRBV10-3,NA,NA,TRBJ2-4,CAISEGSGNKNIQYF,TGTGCCATCAGTGAAGGTAGCGGAAACAAAAACATTCAGTACTTC
TRBV5-4,NA,TRBD1,TRBJ1-1,CASSRPGTGTMNTEAFF,TGTGCCAGCAGCCGACCCGGGACAGGGACCATGAACACTGAAGCTTTCTTT
TRBV6-2/TRBV6-3,NA,TRBD2,TRBJ2-1,CASSSVRLAGGSYNEQFF,TGTGCCAGCAGTTCCGTAAGACTAGCGGGAGGCTCCTACAATGAGCAGTTCTTC
TRBV4-2,NA,NA,TRBJ1-1,CASSQLKKGGRDTEAFF,TGTGCCAGCAGCCAACTCAAAAAGGGGGGGCGGGACACTGAAGCTTTCTTT
TRBV5-4,NA,NA,TRBJ2-7,CASSLDPLYEQYF,TGTGCCAGCAGCCTCGACCCTCTTTACGAGCAGTACTTC
TRBV2,NA,NA,TRBJ1-3,CASSEGGSGNTIYF,TGTGCCAGCAGTGAAGGAGGGTCTGGAAACACCATATATTTT
TRBV30,NA,NA,TRBJ1-3,CAWRKDRVSGNTIYF,TGTGCCTGGAGGAAGGACAGAGTCTCTGGAAACACCATATATTTT
TRBV19,few,NA,TRBJ1-1,CASTGPGRAEAFF,TGTGCCAGTACGGGACCGGGAAGGGCTGAAGCTTTCTTT
TRBV6-5,once,NA,TRBJ2-7,CASSYRGGLDEQYF,TGTGCCAGCAGTTACAGGGGAGGTCTCGACGAGCAGTACTTC
TRBV15,NA,NA,TRBJ1-2,CATSRPTAPTVYGYTF,TGTGCCACCAGCAGGCCCACGGCCCCGACGGTCTATGGCTACACCTTC
TRBV28,NA,TRBD1,TRBJ1-1,CASSPGTGITEAFF,TGTGCCAGCAGTCCCGGGACAGGGATCACTGAAGCTTTCTTT
TRBV21-1,NA,NA,TRBJ2-7,CASSEDSRPYEQYF,TGTGCCAGCAGCGAAGACAGCAGACCCTACGAGCAGTACTTC